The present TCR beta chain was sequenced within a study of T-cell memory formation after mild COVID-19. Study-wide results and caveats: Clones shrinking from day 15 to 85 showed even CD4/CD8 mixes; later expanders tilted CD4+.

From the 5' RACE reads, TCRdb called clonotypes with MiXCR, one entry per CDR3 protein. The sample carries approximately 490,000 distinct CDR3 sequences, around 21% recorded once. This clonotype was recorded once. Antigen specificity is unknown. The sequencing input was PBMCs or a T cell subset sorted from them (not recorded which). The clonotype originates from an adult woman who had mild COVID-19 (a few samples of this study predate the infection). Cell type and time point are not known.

The CDR3 DNA reads as TGTGCCGGCTCGGGGTTCCTAGAGACCCAGTACTTC. Its protein is CAGSGFLETQYF. The rearrangement joins TRBV7-9 to TRBJ2-5; D possibly corresponds to TRBD2 (5 bases). Trimming shortened V by 11 bases and J by 4 bases, and 14 bases separated the two germline ends. CDR1 SEHNR and CDR2 FQNEAQ come from the germline V gene (reference sequence). The CDR3 loop spans 12 amino acids.